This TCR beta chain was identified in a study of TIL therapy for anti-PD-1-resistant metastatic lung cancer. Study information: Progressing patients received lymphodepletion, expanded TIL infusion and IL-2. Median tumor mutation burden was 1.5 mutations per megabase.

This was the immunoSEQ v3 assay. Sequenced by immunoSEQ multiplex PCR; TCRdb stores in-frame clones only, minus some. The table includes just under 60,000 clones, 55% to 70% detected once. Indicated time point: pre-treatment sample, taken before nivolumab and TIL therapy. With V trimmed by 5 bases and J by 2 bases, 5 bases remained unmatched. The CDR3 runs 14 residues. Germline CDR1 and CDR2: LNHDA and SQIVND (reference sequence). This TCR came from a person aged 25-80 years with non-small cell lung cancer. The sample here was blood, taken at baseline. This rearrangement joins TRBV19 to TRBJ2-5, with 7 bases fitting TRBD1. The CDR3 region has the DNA TGTGCCAGTAGTGAAAGCAGGGGGCAAGAGACCCAGTACTTC. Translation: CASSESRGQETQYF. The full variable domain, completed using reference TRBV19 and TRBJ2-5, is DGGITQSPKYLFRKEGQNVTLSCEQNLNHDAMYWYRQDPGQGLRLIYYSQIVNDFQKGDIAEGYSVSREKKESFPLTVTSAQKNPTAFYLCASSESRGQETQYFGPGTRLLVL.